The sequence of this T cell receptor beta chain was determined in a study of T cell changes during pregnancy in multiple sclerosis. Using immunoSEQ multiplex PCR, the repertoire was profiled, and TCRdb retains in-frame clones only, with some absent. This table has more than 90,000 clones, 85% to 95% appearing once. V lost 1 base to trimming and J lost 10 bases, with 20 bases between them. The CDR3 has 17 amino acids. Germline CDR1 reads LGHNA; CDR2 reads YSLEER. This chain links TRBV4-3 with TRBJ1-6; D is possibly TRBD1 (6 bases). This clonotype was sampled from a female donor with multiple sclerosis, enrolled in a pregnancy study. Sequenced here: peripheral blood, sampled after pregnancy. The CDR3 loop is CASSQALHRAISSPLHF. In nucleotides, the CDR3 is TGCGCCAGCAGCCAAGCTCTCCACAGGGCCATTTCGTCACCCCTCCACTTT.